Listed below are T cell receptor beta chains from one sample, sequenced in a study of T cells in Graves' hyperthyroidism and ophthalmopathy. One entry per CDR3 protein, called by TCRdb with MiXCR from the multiplex PCR reads. This sample has under 650,000 distinct CDR3 sequences, with 16% found just once. Sequencing used blood. The receptors here all came from a woman aged 30 to 39 with Graves' hyperthyroidism. Both conserved end residues are part of each CDR3. Fields, in order: J gene, clone size, D gene, V gene, CDR3 protein, CDR3 DNA. A D gene is named only where the DNA matches it firmly. Rows give clone size only sometimes, using once, few, many, or a class for an expanded clone.

>TRBJ1-3|-|-|TRBV7-9
CASSIGTGRNTIYF
TGTGCCAGCAGCATCGGAACAGGGCGAAACACCATATATTTT
>TRBJ2-6|-|-|TRBV5-1
CASSANSGANVLTF
TGCGCCAGCAGCGCGAACTCTGGGGCCAACGTCCTGACTTTC
>TRBJ1-1|few|-|TRBV12-3/TRBV12-4
CASSPTGRSFF
TGTGCCAGCAGTCCAACAGGGCGGTCTTTCTTT
>TRBJ1-1|few|TRBD1|TRBV9
CASSAMTGYEAFF
TGTGCCAGCAGCGCCATGACAGGGTATGAAGCTTTCTTT
>TRBJ1-1|-|-|TRBV29-1
CSGLLGREAFF
TGCAGCGGGCTCCTAGGAAGGGAAGCTTTCTTT
>TRBJ2-2|many|TRBD1|TRBV12-3/TRBV12-4
CASRDRGAGELFF
TGTGCCAGCCGGGACAGGGGGGCCGGGGAGCTGTTTTTT
>TRBJ2-3|-|-|TRBV27
CASSFGGSDTQYF
TGTGCCAGCAGTTTCGGAGGGTCAGATACGCAGTATTTT
>TRBJ2-1|many|-|TRBV3-1
CASSQEGRGRREQFF
TGTGCCAGCAGCCAAGAGGGTCGAGGGAGGAGAGAGCAGTTCTTC
>TRBJ2-2|few|TRBD2|TRBV30
CAWIGTSGPTGELFF
TGTGCCTGGATCGGGACTAGCGGACCCACCGGGGAGCTGTTTTTT
>TRBJ1-2|few|-|TRBV9
CASSAFNRGGYTF
TGTGCCAGCAGCGCCTTTAACCGGGGTGGCTACACCTTC
>TRBJ2-1|many|TRBD1|TRBV30
CAYQPGTGVWNEQFF
TGTGCCTACCAACCCGGGACAGGGGTTTGGAATGAGCAGTTCTTC
>TRBJ1-5|many|-|TRBV28
CASSLMDGKLNQPQHF
TGTGCCAGCAGTTTAATGGACGGTAAACTAAATCAGCCCCAGCATTTT
>TRBJ2-3|many|-|TRBV30
CAWSLGGADTQYF
TGTGCCTGGAGTTTGGGGGGTGCAGATACGCAGTATTTT
>TRBJ2-1|-|TRBD2|TRBV9
CASSVGVSGGGDEQFF
TGTGCCAGCAGCGTAGGGGTTAGCGGGGGGGGGGATGAGCAGTTCTTC
>TRBJ1-4|-|TRBD1|TRBV9
CASSVFGTGDNEKLFF
TGTGCCAGCAGCGTCTTCGGGACAGGGGATAATGAAAAACTGTTTTTT
>TRBJ2-1|-|TRBD1|TRBV6-1
CATEQGTYNEQFF
TGTGCCACCGAACAGGGGACCTACAATGAGCAGTTCTTC
>TRBJ2-3|few|TRBD2|TRBV7-3
CASSFMAGGTDTQYF
TGTGCCAGCAGCTTCATGGCGGGAGGCACAGATACGCAGTATTTT
>TRBJ1-1|few|-|TRBV9
CASSVDSLRNTEAFF
TGTGCCAGCAGCGTGGACAGTTTACGCAACACTGAAGCTTTCTTT
>TRBJ1-2|few|-|TRBV12-3/TRBV12-4
CASSQSFYTGYTF
TGTGCCAGCAGCCAGTCTTTTTATACGGGCTACACCTTC
>TRBJ2-2|-|TRBD2|TRBV15
CATSSISGGRDTGELFF
TGTGCCACCAGCAGTATATCCGGGGGGAGAGACACCGGGGAGCTGTTTTTT
>TRBJ2-1|-|-|TRBV6-2/TRBV6-3
CASSYLPYSGADEQFF
TGTGCCAGCAGTTACTTACCCTACTCTGGCGCCGATGAGCAGTTCTTC
>TRBJ2-7|many|-|TRBV6-6
CASSYGQGNDEQYF
TGTGCCAGCAGTTACGGGCAGGGGAACGACGAGCAGTACTTC
>TRBJ1-5|many|-|TRBV30
CACSGGNNQPQHF
TGTGCCTGCTCGGGGGGGAACAATCAGCCCCAGCATTTT
>TRBJ2-1|many|TRBD2|TRBV12-3/TRBV12-4
CASRPGLAAYNEQFF
TGTGCCAGCAGACCTGGACTAGCGGCCTACAATGAGCAGTTCTTC
>TRBJ1-2|-|-|TRBV20-1
CSATLQAYGYTF
TGCAGTGCAACACTCCAGGCCTATGGCTACACCTTC